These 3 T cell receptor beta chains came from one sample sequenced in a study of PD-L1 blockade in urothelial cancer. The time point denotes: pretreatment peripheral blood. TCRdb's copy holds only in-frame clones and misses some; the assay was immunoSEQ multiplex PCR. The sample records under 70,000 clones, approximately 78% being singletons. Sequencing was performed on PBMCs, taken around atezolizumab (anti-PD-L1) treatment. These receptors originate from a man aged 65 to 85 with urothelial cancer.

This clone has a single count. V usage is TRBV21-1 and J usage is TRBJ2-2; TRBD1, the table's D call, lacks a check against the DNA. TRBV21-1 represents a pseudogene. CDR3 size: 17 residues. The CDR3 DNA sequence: TGTGCCAGCAGCAAAAAACCGGGGACAGAGAACACCGGGGAGCTGTTTTTT. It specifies CASSKKPGTENTGELFF.

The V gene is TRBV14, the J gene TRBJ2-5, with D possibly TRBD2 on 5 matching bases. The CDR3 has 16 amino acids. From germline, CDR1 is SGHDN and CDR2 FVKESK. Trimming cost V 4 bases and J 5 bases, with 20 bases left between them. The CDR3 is CASSPSLAQARETQYF. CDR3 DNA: TGTGCCAGCAGCCCTAGCTTGGCGCAGGCCAGGGAGACCCAGTACTTC.

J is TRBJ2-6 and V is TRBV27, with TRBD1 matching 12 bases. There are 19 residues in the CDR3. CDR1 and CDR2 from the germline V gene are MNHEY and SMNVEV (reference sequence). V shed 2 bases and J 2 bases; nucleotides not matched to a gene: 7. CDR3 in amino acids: CASSLGPGTGGAGANVLTF. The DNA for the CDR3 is TGTGCCAGCAGTTTAGGACCGGGGACAGGGGGCGCTGGGGCCAACGTCCTGACTTTC. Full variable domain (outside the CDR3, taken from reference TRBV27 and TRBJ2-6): EAQVTQNPRYLITVTGKKLTVTCSQNMNHEYMSWYRQDPGLGLRQIYYSMNVEVTDKGDVPEGYKVSRKEKRNFPLILESPSPNQTSLYFCASSLGPGTGGAGANVLTFGAGSRLTVL.